This T cell receptor beta chain was sequenced in a study of vaccination and CD4 T cells after COVID-19 (dated by TCRdb to 2021 to 2024). Some background on the complete study: Convalescent patients had a positive SARS-CoV-2 result on nasal swab PCR, and of these patients, nine had mild disease and one had severe disease. Six males and four females were included in the convalescent cohort, with two Hispanic individuals, seven Caucasians, two Asians and one multiracial person represented. Each participant got two doses of either the Pfizer-BioNTech BNT162b2 vaccine (n=8) or the Moderna mRNA-1273 vaccine (n=2). Post-COVID blood samples were collected from convalescent patients a median of around 96 days after diagnosis, with a range of about 30 to 180 days. Post-vaccine blood samples were obtained a median of around 67 days after the second vaccine dose, with a range of about 14 to 250 days. The cultures were stimulated with overlapping spike peptide pools from SARS-CoV-2 and from the common cold coronaviruses HCoV-NL63, HCoV-OC43 and HCoV-229E. In control cultures, a CEFX viral epitope pool was used as positive control, an HIV-1 Nef peptide pool was used as negative control, or no peptide was added. In 10 COVID-19 convalescent patients and 4 infection-naive healthy vaccine recipients, researchers compared the spike-specific CD4+ TCR repertoire from before mRNA vaccination with the repertoire from after. Overall results and qualifications from the work: The median count of SARS-CoV-2-reactive clonotypes went up from 20 to 25 after infection to about 41 after vaccination, although the change was not significant. Of the vaccine-specific clones in convalescent patients, 304 of 307, or nearly all, reacted only to SARS-CoV-2 spike and did not cross-react with common cold coronaviruses. The study included relatively few convalescent patients and did not analyze early timepoints after natural infection. In convalescent patients, a median approximately 90% of post-vaccine SARS-CoV-2-reactive clones were detected only after vaccination, suggesting vaccine-specific priming.

The junction carries 10 bases between V and J, which are trimmed by 5 bases and 4 bases respectively. CDR1 SGHVS and CDR2 FQNEAQ are derived from the germline V gene. From the cysteine through the phenylalanine, the CDR3 covers 13 amino acids. CDR3 DNA only is kept here, 39 bases in frame from base 1. In this sample, this clonotype turned up a few times. No antigen is known for it. Per-nucleotide qualities are absent, and no much larger clonotype sits a single base away. Read against the paper, the sample's treatment or condition label means: approximately 10-day PBMC culture with coronavirus spike peptide pools or control peptides (ViraFEST assay). The study used the ViraFEST assay, which expanded antigen-specific T cells with peptide pools and then identified expanded clonotypes by TCR sequencing. Positive SARS-CoV-2 PCR tests in the convalescent patients dated from March to December 2020, before Alpha, Beta and Delta variants emerged in the United States. Roughly 2 million PBMCs per well were cultured in IMDM with about 5% human AB serum and 9 to 10 IU/ml IL-2, plus 10 ug/ml peptide pools. On days 3 and 7, half of the culture medium was replaced with fresh IL-2-containing medium. After 10 days of culture, CD4+ T cells were isolated by negative selection using the EasySep CD4+ T cell isolation kit. Ficoll-Paque Plus gradient centrifugation was used to isolate PBMCs from whole blood, and the isolated PBMCs were then either used fresh or cryopreserved at -140C. Triplicate wells were generally used for each culture condition.

Receptors were amplified or captured by PCR. DNA from cultured CD4+ T cells was subjected to TCR sequencing with the Oncomine TCR Beta short-read assay at the Johns Hopkins FTIC core. Genomic DNA was extracted from the cultured CD4+ T cells with the QIAamp micro DNA kit. Oncomine TCR Beta libraries made from cultured CD4+ T cells were pooled using unique dual indexes and sequenced on an Illumina iSeq 100. In the original analysis: Non-productive sequences were removed, and CDR3s that did not start with C, did not end with F or W, or were shorter than 7 amino acids were discarded. Antigen-specific clonotypes were identified with the MANAFEST web application by comparing peptide-stimulated wells with reference and other culture wells. Positive clones required FDR below 0.05, an odds ratio above 5, and productive frequency above 0.1% in at least two of three replicate wells. A clonotype was classed as cross-reactive if the clonotype showed significant expansion both in SARS-CoV-2 spike wells and in at least one common cold coronavirus spike condition. Levenshtein distances (stringdist) and unrooted phylogenetic trees (ape) in R version 3.6.1 were used to assess CDR3 homology. Using fastp trimming at Q25 and MiXCR clonotype assembly, TCRdb reanalyzed the public sequencing data and kept in-frame beta chains. One record per CDR3 amino acid sequence lists the most common genes and DNA. The V and J calls and clone size are TCRdb's, not the authors'. This sample comprises fewer than 10,000 distinct CDR3 sequences, 45% to 55% of them detected only once. 12% of the sample lies in the top ten.

Sequencing was done on a sample of CD4+ T cells from blood, cultured in vitro. Here the chain combines TRBV7-8 and TRBJ2-3, with the D gene uncertain. The TCR comes from a human donor who had recovered from COVID-19. The DNA is as follows: TGTGCCAGCAGCCCGCCCAGAGCAGATACGCAGTATTTT. This translates into CASSPPRADTQYF.